The clone carrying this TCR delta chain was detected a few times. This likely came from a read error, as a far larger clone is one base away. The same CDR3 can be traced to other DNA sequences in this sample. The data are from a study of γδ T cells in repeated Plasmodium falciparum infection. Overall study: Samples were taken at baseline, before some infections, and 21 days after each.

Germline values: CDR1 GEAIGNYY, CDR2 EKD. This CDR3 has 15 amino acids. The ends lost 5 bases at V and 0 bases at J; junction bases unmatched: 7. Flow sorting of PBMC yielded separate Vgamma9/Vdelta2+ and Vdelta2-negative gammadelta T cell populations for bulk repertoire analysis. TCRdb processed the multiplex PCR reads again with the CATT caller. This table holds tens of thousands of delta-chain clones, less than 2% found once. The specimen sequenced was gamma-delta T cells from blood. This clonotype originated in a pool of human donors (malaria-infected and uninfected, not separated). V is TRDV2 and J is TRDJ1, with 8 bases identical to TRDD3. TCRdb does not report a J gene; here it was assigned by matching the DNA to germline references. The CDR3 region is CACVGLGDNTDKLIF. The CDR3 DNA sequence: TGTGCCTGTGTAGGCCTGGGGGACAACACCGATAAACTCATCTTT.